In this sample, the clone carrying this TCR beta chain turned up a few times. From germline, CDR1 is SEHNR and CDR2 FQNEAQ (reference sequence). V lost 5 bases to trimming and J lost 8 bases; unmatched junction nucleotides: 17. This CDR3 has 18 residues. This record comes from a study of low-dose radiotherapy and immunotherapy resistance in tumors. Study at large: Each fraction for Cohort 1 was 0.5 Gy, given every 2 weeks, and the total came to 6.5 Gy. Ipilimumab 1 mg/kg every six weeks, together with nivolumab 240 mg every two weeks, was given intravenously to patients.

Along with nivolumab and ipilimumab, donors received aspirin, low-dose cyclophosphamide and low-dose radiotherapy. Covering alpha and beta chains, TRAV- and TRBV-specific primers were used for the first-strand cDNA. TCRs were put through 20 to 25 PCR cycles of amplification with Phusion. A constant-region primer and the V-primer adapter served as the primer pair. mRNA, once isolated, was amplified by in vitro transcription. TCRdb re-called the reads with MiXCR, one entry per CDR3 protein. The sample yields roughly 10,000 distinct CDR3 sequences, 45% to 55% seen once. The chain recombines TRBV7-9 with TRBJ2-1; 11 bases line up with TRBD1. The TCR originated in a human donor with advanced metastatic prostate, ovarian, gallbladder or colorectal cancer (not recorded which). This table probably holds off-target reads from a library built for another chain. The CDR3 DNA sequence: TGTGCCAGCAGCCCTGGATTCGTCTCGGACAGGGGGCGGGATGAGCAGTTCTTC. Translation gives CASSPGFVSDRGRDEQFF.